Detailed here is one T cell receptor (beta chain). The target antigen is unknown. Authors' analysis steps: After removing out-of-frame reads, approximately 2 million distinct TCRbeta sequences remained. Sequenced by immunoSEQ multiplex PCR; TCRdb stores in-frame clones only, minus some. V, J and clone size reflect that table, while D and trimming were determined from the DNA. Among roughly 42,000 clones listed, roughly three quarters were seen once. This sample stems from a study of memory CD4+ T cells and cytomegalovirus serostatus. The sort gate was single viable CD3+CD4+CD8-CD45RO+ cells for memory CD4+ T cells. Regarding the study as a whole: About 40% of the roughly 160 known CMV-associated TCRbeta sequences appeared in CD4+ memory.

Sequencing used memory CD4+ T cells from blood. This clonotype originated in an adult in good health and CMV-seronegative.

DNA for the CDR3: TGTGCCAGCAGTGAATCGGGACAGAACTATGGCTACACCTTC. It specifies CASSESGQNYGYTF. The chain joins TRBV25-1 to TRBJ1-2; 7 nucleotides line up with TRBD1. V lost 1 base, J lost 2 bases, and 1 base stayed unmatched. This CDR3 has 14 amino acids. Germline loops: CDR1 MGHDK, CDR2 SYGVNS.